The 11 T cell receptor beta chains below all came from one sample that was sequenced in a study of blood T cell repertoires in COVID-19. Clones were sequenced by immunoSEQ multiplex PCR, and TCRdb holds only the in-frame ones, with some missing. Seen here are 200,000 to 250,000 clones, roughly 75% observed once, and the top ten hold about 5.5%. Sequencing was done on a sample of peripheral blood. Receptors originate from a woman between 65 and 79 years old with acute or convalescent COVID-19.

The sample holds a few counts of this clone. The chain is built from TRBV29-1 and TRBJ2-1; TRBD1 might be the D (5 bases). Trimming left V 4 bases short and J 8 bases short, with 12 bases between. CDR3 length: 12 residues. Germline V gene sequence: CDR1 SQVTM, CDR2 ANQGSEA. DNA for the CDR3: TGCAGCGTTGTGGGTCAGGGCTATGAGCAGTTCTTC. Amino acid sequence: CSVVGQGYEQFF.

This sequence joins TRBV28 and TRBJ1-2, with D maybe TRBD1 (6 bases). Germline loops: CDR1 MDHEN, CDR2 SYDVKM. The CDR3 consists of 14 residues. Between the trimmed V and J ends, which lost 5 bases and 1 base, there was a span of 11 bases. The CDR3 sequence: CASSPGQFNYGYTF. The CDR3 DNA reads TGTGCCAGCAGTCCCGGACAGTTTAACTATGGCTACACCTTC.

The chain is built from TRBV10-1 and TRBJ2-7; tentatively, D is TRBD2 (7 bases). The CDR3 runs to 14 residues. Germline CDR1 WNHNN, CDR2 SYGVQD (reference sequence). The V end lost 3 bases, the J end lost 7 bases, and 16 bases lay between the germline ends. The CDR3 sequence is CASSDSGGLREQYF. The CDR3 coding sequence is TGCGCCAGCAGTGATTCGGGGGGCCTGAGGGAGCAGTACTTC.

V and J are TRBV7-9 and TRBJ2-5, with D maybe TRBD2 (5 bases). V lost 8 bases and J 1 base, leaving 17 bases between the germline ends. Germline V gene lookup returns CDR1 SEHNR and CDR2 FQNEAQ (reference sequence). The CDR3 consists of 15 residues. CDR3 DNA: TGTGCCAGCTGCTCCTTATTTGGGAGCCAAGAGACCCAGTACTTC. It specifies CASCSLFGSQETQYF.

This rearrangement joins TRBV2 to TRBJ2-2; the D gene is possibly TRBD1 (7 bases). The CDR3 has 16 residues. Germline-derived CDR1 and CDR2 are SNHLY and FYNNEI. The V and J ends lost 10 bases and 5 bases respectively, with 23 bases between them. The CDR3 loop is CATPPGGQIKTGELFF. The DNA of the CDR3 is TGTGCCACCCCCCCCGGGGGACAGATTAAAACCGGGGAGCTGTTTTTT.

The gene calls are TRBV19 and TRBJ2-5; D is ambiguous. Deletions cut 5 bases from V and 1 base from J, with 14 bases between. The CDR3 is made up of 15 amino acids. CDR1 LNHDA and CDR2 SQIVND come from the germline V gene (reference sequence). Here the CDR3 reads CASSHSRHFQETQYF. For the CDR3, the DNA is TGTGCCAGTAGTCACTCAAGACATTTCCAAGAGACCCAGTACTTC.

The chain recombines TRBV19 with TRBJ2-3, with 14 positions matching TRBD2. The trim removed 9 bases at V and 5 bases at J, leaving 1 base unmatched. Germline V CDR1 and CDR2: LNHDA, SQIVND (reference sequence). The length of the CDR3 is 13 residues. Here the CDR3 reads CASGLAGGDTQYF. The CDR3 bases are TGTGCCAGCGGACTAGCGGGAGGAGATACGCAGTATTTT.

V and J are TRBV2 and TRBJ2-4; the D gene is possibly TRBD2 (5 bases). This CDR3 comprises 16 residues. Germline lookup yields CDR1 SNHLY and CDR2 FYNNEI. V was pared by 2 bases and J by 5 bases, with 16 bases between. The CDR3: CASSENMSSRENIQYF. The CDR3 DNA reads as TGTGCCAGCAGTGAAAATATGTCTAGCCGTGAAAACATTCAGTACTTC.

This sequence joins TRBV9 and TRBJ1-5; 12 bases fit TRBD1. The trim removed 3 bases at V and 7 bases at J, leaving 8 bases unmatched. This CDR3 comprises 16 residues. The germline gives CDR1 SGDLS, CDR2 YYNGEE. The CDR3 sequence: CASSEGDRGQGQPQHF. In nucleotides, the CDR3 is TGTGCCAGCAGCGAGGGGGACAGGGGGCAGGGACAGCCCCAGCATTTT.

The chain carries TRBV6-4 and TRBJ2-1; 12 nucleotides agree with TRBD2. Trimming removed 6 bases from V and 6 bases from J; junction bases left unmatched: 6. The germline V gene has CDR1 MRHNA and CDR2 SNTAGT. CDR3 length equals 15 residues. CDR3 region: CASSEGLAGLNEQFF. The CDR3, as DNA: TGTGCCAGCAGCGAGGGACTAGCGGGCCTCAATGAGCAGTTCTTC.

This chain links TRBV4-1 with TRBJ1-4, with a weak D call TRBD1 (5 bases). CDR1 MGHRA and CDR2 YSYEKL come from the germline V gene. This CDR3 is 17 amino acids long. V lost 2 bases to trimming and J lost 6 bases, with 19 bases between them. The CDR3 sequence is CASSQLPSGTGDEKLFF. CDR3 DNA sequence: TGCGCCAGCAGCCAACTTCCTTCCGGGACGGGAGATGAAAAACTGTTTTTT.